The TCR beta chain described here comes from a study of Ad26.COV2.S vaccination and SARS-CoV-2 variants. Stated treatment: about 20 received Ad26.COV2.S at low or high dose, single or two shots; a few received placebo; per-sample allocation not given. Sample collection was performed on day 63 after the first vaccine or placebo injection. Trimming shortened V by 1 base and J by 1 base, and 7 bases separated the two germline ends. Germline assignment: CDR1 LGHNA and CDR2 YSLEER. The length of the CDR3 is 15 residues. Sequencing used immunoSEQ multiplex PCR; TCRdb keeps in-frame clones, though not all of them. This sample has around 350,000 clones; approximately 85% occur once, and the top ten carry 3% to 4%.

This specimen consisted of peripheral blood, obtained in a trial of Ad26.COV2.S vaccine versus placebo. V is TRBV4-3 and J is TRBJ2-2, with D maybe TRBD1 (6 bases). The receptor was derived from a person between 18 and 59 years old who received the Ad26.COV2.S COVID-19 vaccine or a placebo. The CDR3 is CASSQARGNTGELFF. In DNA form, the CDR3 reads TGCGCCAGCAGCCAAGCCAGGGGGAACACCGGGGAGCTGTTTTTT.